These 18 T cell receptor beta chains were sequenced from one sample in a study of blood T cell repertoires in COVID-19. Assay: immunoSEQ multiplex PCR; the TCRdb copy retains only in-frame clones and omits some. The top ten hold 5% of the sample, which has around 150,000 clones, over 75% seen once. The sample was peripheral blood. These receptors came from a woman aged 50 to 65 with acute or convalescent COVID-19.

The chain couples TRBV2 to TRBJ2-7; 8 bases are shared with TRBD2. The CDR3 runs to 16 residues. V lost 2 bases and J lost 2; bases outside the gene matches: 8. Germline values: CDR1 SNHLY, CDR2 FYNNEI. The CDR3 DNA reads TGTGCCAGCAGTGAATCGGGGGGGGAGGTAACCTACGAGCAGTACTTC. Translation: CASSESGGEVTYEQYF.

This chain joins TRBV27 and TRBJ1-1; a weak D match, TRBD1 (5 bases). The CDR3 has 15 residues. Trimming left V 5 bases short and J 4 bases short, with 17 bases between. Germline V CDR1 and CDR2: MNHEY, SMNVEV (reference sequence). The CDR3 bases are TGTGCCAGCAGTCCACTTCTGGGGGAGGGCACTGAAGCTTTCTTT. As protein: CASSPLLGEGTEAFF.

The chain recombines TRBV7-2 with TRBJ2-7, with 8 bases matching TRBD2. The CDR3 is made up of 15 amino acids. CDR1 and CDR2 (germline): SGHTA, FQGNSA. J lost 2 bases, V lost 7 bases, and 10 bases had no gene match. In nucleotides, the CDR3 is TGTGCCAGCACCGAGGGGGTAGCGGGGACCTACGAGCAGTACTTC. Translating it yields CASTEGVAGTYEQYF.

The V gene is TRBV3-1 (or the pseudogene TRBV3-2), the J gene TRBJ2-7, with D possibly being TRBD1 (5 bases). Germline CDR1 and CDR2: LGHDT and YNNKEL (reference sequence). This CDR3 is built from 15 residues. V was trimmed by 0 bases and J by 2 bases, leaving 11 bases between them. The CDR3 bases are TGTGCCAGCAGCCAAGATAGAACAGGACCCTACGAGCAGTACTTC. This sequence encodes CASSQDRTGPYEQYF.

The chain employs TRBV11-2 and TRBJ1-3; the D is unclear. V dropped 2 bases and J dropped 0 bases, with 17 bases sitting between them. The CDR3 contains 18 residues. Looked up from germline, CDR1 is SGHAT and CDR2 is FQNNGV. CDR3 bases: TGTGCCAGCAGCTTAAGAGGAAGCCATGAAGTCTCTGGAAACACCATATATTTT. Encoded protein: CASSLRGSHEVSGNTIYF.

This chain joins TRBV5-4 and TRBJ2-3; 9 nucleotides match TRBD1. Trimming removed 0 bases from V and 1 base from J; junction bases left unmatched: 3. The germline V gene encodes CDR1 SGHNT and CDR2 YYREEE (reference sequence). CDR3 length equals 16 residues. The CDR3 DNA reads TGTGCCAGCAGCTTGGATGGGACAGGGCGCACAGATACGCAGTATTTT. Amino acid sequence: CASSLDGTGRTDTQYF.

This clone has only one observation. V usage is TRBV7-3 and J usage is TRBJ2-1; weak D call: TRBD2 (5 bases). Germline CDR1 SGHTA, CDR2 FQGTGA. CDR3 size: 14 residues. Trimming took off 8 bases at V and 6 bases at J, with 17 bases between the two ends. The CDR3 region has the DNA TGTGCCAGCTCCCCTGGGCGCGGGCCCAATGAGCAGTTCTTC. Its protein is CASSPGRGPNEQFF.

This CDR3 reads CASTPAGTEAFF. The CDR3 DNA is TGTGCCAGCACCCCGGCGGGCACTGAAGCTTTCTTT. This chain links TRBV12-3 or TRBV12-4 with TRBJ1-1; unclear D gene. The CDR3 loop spans 12 amino acids. The V end lost 7 bases, the J end lost 4 bases, and 10 bases lay between the germline ends.

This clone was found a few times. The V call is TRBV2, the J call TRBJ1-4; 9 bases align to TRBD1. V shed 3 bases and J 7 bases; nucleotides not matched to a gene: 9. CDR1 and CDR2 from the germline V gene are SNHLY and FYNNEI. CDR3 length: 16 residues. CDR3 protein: CASSDLSGQGGEKLFF. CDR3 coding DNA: TGTGCCAGCAGTGATTTGTCGGGACAGGGAGGTGAAAAACTGTTTTTT.

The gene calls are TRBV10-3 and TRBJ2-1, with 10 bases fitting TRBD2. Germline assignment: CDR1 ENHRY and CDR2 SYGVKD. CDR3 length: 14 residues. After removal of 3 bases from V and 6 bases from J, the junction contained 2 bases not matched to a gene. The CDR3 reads CAISDQRGGNEQFF. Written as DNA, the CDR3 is TGTGCCATCAGTGATCAGCGGGGGGGCAATGAGCAGTTCTTC.

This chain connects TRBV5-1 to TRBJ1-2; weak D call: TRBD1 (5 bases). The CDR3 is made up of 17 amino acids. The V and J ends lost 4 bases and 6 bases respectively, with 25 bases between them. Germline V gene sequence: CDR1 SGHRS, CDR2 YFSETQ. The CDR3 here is CASSPGPSQGIFNGYTF. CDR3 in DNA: TGCGCCAGCAGCCCAGGACCCTCCCAGGGAATTTTTAATGGCTACACCTTC.

The CDR3: CASSILFGTGTNYGYTF. The CDR3 DNA reads TGTGCCAGTAGTATACTTTTTGGGACAGGGACTAACTATGGCTACACCTTC. The chain links TRBV19 to TRBJ1-2, with 9 bases fitting TRBD1. The CDR3 sequence is 17 residues long. V lost 2 bases to trimming and J lost 0 bases; unmatched junction nucleotides: 7. Germline CDR1 reads LNHDA; CDR2 reads SQIVND (reference sequence).

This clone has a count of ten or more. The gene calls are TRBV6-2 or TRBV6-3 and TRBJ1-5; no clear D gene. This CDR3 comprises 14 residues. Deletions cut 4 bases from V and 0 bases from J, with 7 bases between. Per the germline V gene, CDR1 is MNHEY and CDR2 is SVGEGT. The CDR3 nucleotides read TGTGCCAGCAGTTCTATCAATAGCAATCAGCCCCAGCATTTT. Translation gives CASSSINSNQPQHF.

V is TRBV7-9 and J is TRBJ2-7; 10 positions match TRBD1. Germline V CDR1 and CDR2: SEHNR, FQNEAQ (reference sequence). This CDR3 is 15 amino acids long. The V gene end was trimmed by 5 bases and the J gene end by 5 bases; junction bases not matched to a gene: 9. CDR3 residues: CASSRTTGGWNEQYF. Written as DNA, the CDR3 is TGTGCCAGCAGCAGAACGACAGGGGGCTGGAACGAGCAGTACTTC.

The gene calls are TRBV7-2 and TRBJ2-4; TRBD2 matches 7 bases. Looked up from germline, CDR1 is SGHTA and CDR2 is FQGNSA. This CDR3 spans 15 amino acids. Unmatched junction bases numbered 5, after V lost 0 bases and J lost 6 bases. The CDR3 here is CASSLAAGTGNIQYF. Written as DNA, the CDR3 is TGTGCCAGCAGCTTAGCAGCGGGGACGGGAAACATTCAGTACTTC. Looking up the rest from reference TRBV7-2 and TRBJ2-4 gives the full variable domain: GAGVSQSPSNKVTEKGKDVELRCDPISGHTALYWYRQSLGQGLEFLIYFQGNSAPDKSGLPSDRFSAERTGGSVSTLTIQRTQQEDSAVYLCASSLAAGTGNIQYFGAGTRLSVL.

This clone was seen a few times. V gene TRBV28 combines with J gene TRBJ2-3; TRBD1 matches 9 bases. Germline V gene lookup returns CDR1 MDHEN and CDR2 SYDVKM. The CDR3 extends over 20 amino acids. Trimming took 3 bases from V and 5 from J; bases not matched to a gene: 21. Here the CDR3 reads CASSFSPHQTRQGVLDTQYF. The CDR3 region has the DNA TGTGCCAGCAGTTTTTCACCCCATCAAACTCGACAGGGGGTATTAGATACGCAGTATTTT.

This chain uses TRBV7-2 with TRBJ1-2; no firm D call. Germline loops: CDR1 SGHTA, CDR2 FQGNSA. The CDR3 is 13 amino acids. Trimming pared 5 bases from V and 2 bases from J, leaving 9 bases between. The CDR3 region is CASSPSQNYGYTF. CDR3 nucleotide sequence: TGTGCCAGCAGCCCATCCCAGAACTATGGCTACACCTTC.

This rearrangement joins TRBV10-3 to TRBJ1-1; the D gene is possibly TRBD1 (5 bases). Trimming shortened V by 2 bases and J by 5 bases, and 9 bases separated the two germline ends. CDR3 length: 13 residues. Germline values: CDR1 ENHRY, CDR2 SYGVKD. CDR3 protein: CAISEGGGTEAFF. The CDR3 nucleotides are TGTGCCATCAGTGAGGGCGGGGGAACTGAAGCTTTCTTT.